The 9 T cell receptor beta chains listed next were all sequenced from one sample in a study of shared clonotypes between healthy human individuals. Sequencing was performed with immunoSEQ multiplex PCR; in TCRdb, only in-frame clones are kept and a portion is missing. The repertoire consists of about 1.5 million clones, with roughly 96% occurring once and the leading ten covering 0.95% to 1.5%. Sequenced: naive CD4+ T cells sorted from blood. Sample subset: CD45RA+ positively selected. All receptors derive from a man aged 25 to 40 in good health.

The CDR3 nucleotides are TGTGCCAGCAGCCAAGAAGGGGGGCTTTTGAACGACCAGCAGTTCTTC. It specifies CASSQEGGLLNDQQFF. J is TRBJ2-1 and V is TRBV14; D tentatively reads TRBD1 or TRBD2 (6 bases each). This CDR3 has 16 amino acids. Germline lookup yields CDR1 SGHDN and CDR2 FVKESK. Deletions cut 0 bases from V and 11 bases from J, with 20 bases between.

DNA for the CDR3: TGTGCCAGCAGGGTTGTCGGGACAGGGATGAACTATGGCTACACCTTC. Translated: CASRVVGTGMNYGYTF. The gene calls are TRBV28 and TRBJ1-2, with 9 bases that match TRBD1. Germline values: CDR1 MDHEN, CDR2 SYDVKM. Losses at the gene ends were 6 bases for V and 2 bases for J; bases not matched to a gene: 10. This CDR3 contains 16 residues.

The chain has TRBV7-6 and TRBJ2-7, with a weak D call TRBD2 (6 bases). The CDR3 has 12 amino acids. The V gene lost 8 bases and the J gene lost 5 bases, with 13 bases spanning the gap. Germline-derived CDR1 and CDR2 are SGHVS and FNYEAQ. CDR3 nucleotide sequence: TGTGCCAGCGCAGCGGGCCCCAACGAGCAGTACTTC. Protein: CASAAGPNEQYF.

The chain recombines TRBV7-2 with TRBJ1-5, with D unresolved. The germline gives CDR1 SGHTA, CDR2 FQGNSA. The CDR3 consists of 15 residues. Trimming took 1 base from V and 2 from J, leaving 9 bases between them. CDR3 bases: TGTGCCAGCAGCTTAGGGTCCCGGGGCAATCAGCCCCAGCATTTT. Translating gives CASSLGSRGNQPQHF.

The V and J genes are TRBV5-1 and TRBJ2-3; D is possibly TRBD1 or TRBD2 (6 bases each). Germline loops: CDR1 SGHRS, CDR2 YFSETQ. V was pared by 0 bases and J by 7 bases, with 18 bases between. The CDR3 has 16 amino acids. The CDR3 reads CASSLDSGSGAHTQYF. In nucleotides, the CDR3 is TGCGCCAGCAGCTTGGATAGCGGCTCGGGGGCCCATACGCAGTATTTT.

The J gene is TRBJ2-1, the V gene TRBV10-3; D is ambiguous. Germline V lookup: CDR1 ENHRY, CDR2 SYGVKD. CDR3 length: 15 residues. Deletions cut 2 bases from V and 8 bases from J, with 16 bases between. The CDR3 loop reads CAISEDRKHVDEQFF. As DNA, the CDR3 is TGTGCCATCAGTGAGGATCGGAAACATGTTGATGAGCAGTTCTTC.

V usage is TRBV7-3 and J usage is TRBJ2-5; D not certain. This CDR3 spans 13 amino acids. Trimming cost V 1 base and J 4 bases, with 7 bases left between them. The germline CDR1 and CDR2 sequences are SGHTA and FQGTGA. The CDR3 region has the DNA TGTGCCAGCAGCTTAATTGTAGGAGAGACCCAGTACTTC. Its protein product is CASSLIVGETQYF.

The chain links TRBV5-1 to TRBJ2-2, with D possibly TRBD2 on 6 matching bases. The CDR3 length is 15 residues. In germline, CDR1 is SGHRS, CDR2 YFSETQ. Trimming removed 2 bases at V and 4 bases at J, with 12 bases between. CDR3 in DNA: TGCGCCAGCAGCTTTGGGGGAGGAATCACCGGGGAGCTGTTTTTT. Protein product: CASSFGGGITGELFF.

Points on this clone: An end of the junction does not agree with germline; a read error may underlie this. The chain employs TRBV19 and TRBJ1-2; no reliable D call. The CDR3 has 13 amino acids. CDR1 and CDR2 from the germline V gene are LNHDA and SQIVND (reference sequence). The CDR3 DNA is TGTGCCAGTAGAATAGACGGAAACTATGGCTACACCTTC. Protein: CASRIDGNYGYTF.